The 27 T cell receptor beta chains in this list originate from one sample, sequenced in a study of cytomegalovirus exposure and HLA in healthy donors. This PCR relied on a set of 60 Vbeta primers and 13 Jbeta primers. Repertoires were generated with immunoSEQ multiplex PCR, while TCRdb's copy carries only in-frame clones and drops some. The sample carries under 200,000 clones, about 85% recorded once. The sequenced sample was PBMCs. Receptor source: a male donor in good health and CMV-seropositive.

The chain is built from TRBV13 and TRBJ1-2, with D uncertain. The ends were cut back, 0 bases at V and 4 bases at J, with 9 bases in the middle. Per germline, CDR1 PRHDT and CDR2 FYEKMQ (reference sequence). The CDR3 is 14 amino acids. This CDR3 reads CASSLGERVYGYTF. CDR3 in DNA: TGTGCCAGCAGCTTAGGGGAGCGCGTCTATGGCTACACCTTC.

The chain uses TRBV11-2 and TRBJ1-4; 9 bases line up with TRBD1. The CDR3 has 16 residues. Germline CDR1 SGHAT, CDR2 FQNNGV. V lost 5 bases to trimming and J lost 5 bases; unmatched junction nucleotides: 9. CDR3 loop: CASSPIRDRANEKLFF. The CDR3 DNA sequence: TGTGCCAGCAGCCCCATTCGGGACAGGGCAAATGAAAAACTGTTTTTT.

The chain links TRBV7-3 to TRBJ2-3; no clear D gene. Germline lookup yields CDR1 SGHTA and CDR2 FQGTGA. With 2 bases removed from V and 0 bases from J, the gap between germline ends came to 6 bases. The CDR3 spans 14 residues. The CDR3 DNA follows: TGTGCCAGCAGCTTACTCACTAGCACAGATACGCAGTATTTT. Amino acid sequence: CASSLLTSTDTQYF.

V gene TRBV28 combines with J gene TRBJ1-6; D remains unclear. There are 19 residues in the CDR3. Germline loops: CDR1 MDHEN, CDR2 SYDVKM. The ends were cut back, 0 bases at V and 0 bases at J, with 15 bases in the middle. The CDR3 sequence: CASSLWQAQLPSYNSPLHF. In nucleotides, the CDR3 is TGTGCCAGCAGTTTATGGCAGGCCCAGCTACCCTCCTATAATTCACCCCTCCACTTT.

The chain joins TRBV5-1 to TRBJ2-5, with D perhaps TRBD2 (6 bases). This CDR3 comprises 14 residues. Per germline, CDR1 SGHRS and CDR2 YFSETQ. V gave up 7 bases and J gave up 5 bases, with 18 bases separating them. The CDR3 sequence is CASYLTPGGETQYF. CDR3 sequence (DNA): TGCGCCAGCTACCTTACCCCTGGAGGGGAGACCCAGTACTTC.

V usage is TRBV6-5 and J usage is TRBJ2-2; the D is unclear. V lost 2 bases and J lost 5, with 6 bases in between. Per the germline V gene, CDR1 is MNHEY and CDR2 is SVGAGI. CDR3 length equals 13 residues. This CDR3 is CASSYGLTGELFF. The CDR3 region has the DNA TGTGCCAGCAGTTACGGGCTTACCGGGGAGCTGTTTTTT.

This chain links TRBV7-9 with TRBJ2-7; TRBD2 might be the D (5 bases). This CDR3 is built from 13 residues. From germline, CDR1 is SEHNR and CDR2 FQNEAQ (reference sequence). Deletions cut 5 bases from V and 6 bases from J, with 14 bases between. CDR3 DNA sequence: TGTGCCAGCAGCCTCGGACTCATGGGCGAGCAGTACTTC. Its translation is CASSLGLMGEQYF.

This chain links TRBV5-8 with TRBJ2-2; 8 bases map to TRBD2. J was trimmed by 6 bases and V by 2 bases; bases with no gene match: 3. The CDR3 sequence is 14 residues long. CDR1 and CDR2 from the germline V gene are SGHTS and YDEGEE. The CDR3 protein is CASSLGLAPGELFF. DNA of the CDR3: TGTGCCAGCAGCTTAGGACTAGCCCCCGGGGAGCTGTTTTTT.

The chain joins TRBV27 to TRBJ1-6; a possible D gene is TRBD1 (5 bases). Trimming took 2 bases from V and 3 from J, leaving 11 bases between them. The CDR3 covers 16 residues. Germline loops: CDR1 MNHEY, CDR2 SMNVEV (reference sequence). The CDR3 DNA reads TGTGCCAGCAGTTTAATAGGACAAGTCTATAATTCACCCCTCCACTTT. Amino acids: CASSLIGQVYNSPLHF.

The chain links TRBV10-2 to TRBJ1-3; weak D call: TRBD1 (5 bases). V was cut by 7 bases and J by 4 bases, with 14 bases left in between. Germline values: CDR1 WSHSY, CDR2 SAAADI. The CDR3 extends over 14 amino acids. CDR3 residues: CASKDRQYGNTIYF. The CDR3 region has the DNA TGCGCCAGCAAGGACCGACAGTACGGAAACACCATATATTTT.

The rearrangement uses TRBV28 and TRBJ2-7, with TRBD2 as a possible D gene (6 bases). V lost 7 bases and J lost 2, with 12 bases in between. The CDR3 length is 13 residues. Per germline, CDR1 MDHEN and CDR2 SYDVKM. CDR3 DNA sequence: TGTGCCAGCACCCCTGGAGGGGCCTACGAGCAGTACTTC. Its translation: CASTPGGAYEQYF.

The chain joins TRBV7-2 to TRBJ2-3; 10 bases agree with TRBD2. The CDR3 is 15 residues long. Germline V lookup: CDR1 SGHTA, CDR2 FQGNSA. Germline trimming cut 4 bases from V and 4 bases from J; bases unmatched to any gene: 5. CDR3 protein: CASSSIAGGADTQYF. DNA for the CDR3: TGTGCCAGCAGCTCAATAGCGGGAGGTGCAGATACGCAGTATTTT.

The gene calls are TRBV29-1 and TRBJ2-4, with TRBD1 matching over 8 bases. The CDR3 runs 14 residues. Per germline, CDR1 SQVTM and CDR2 ANQGSEA. With V trimmed by 1 base and J by 7 bases, 6 bases remained unmatched. The CDR3 nucleotides read TGCAGCGTTGAAGTCCGGACAGGGAGGAACATTCAGTACTTC. It specifies CSVEVRTGRNIQYF. Variable domain in full (rest from reference TRBV29-1 and TRBJ2-4): SAVISQKPSRDICQRGTSLTIQCQVDSQVTMMFWYRQQPGQSLTLIATANQGSEATYESGFVIDKFPISRPNLTFSTLTVSNMSPEDSSIYLCSVEVRTGRNIQYFGAGTRLSVL.

The chain uses TRBV6-5 and TRBJ2-3; maybe TRBD2 (5 bases). The CDR3 loop spans 15 amino acids. Germline loops: CDR1 MNHEY, CDR2 SVGAGI. V was pared by 6 bases and J by 0 bases, with 13 bases between. CDR3 protein: CASSQIALSTDTQYF. CDR3 bases: TGTGCCAGCAGCCAAATAGCGCTTAGCACAGATACGCAGTATTTT.

This rearrangement joins TRBV6-5 to TRBJ1-2, with D maybe TRBD1 (5 bases). Germline lookup yields CDR1 MNHEY and CDR2 SVGAGI. The V gene lost 0 bases and the J gene lost 7 bases, with 15 bases spanning the gap. This CDR3 has 15 amino acids. The CDR3 sequence: CASSYSGPEGAGYTF. The CDR3 coding sequence is TGTGCCAGCAGTTACTCGGGGCCGGAAGGGGCTGGCTACACCTTC.

This clone was picked up a small number of times. V is TRBV11-1 and J is TRBJ2-3; 11 bases line up with TRBD1. CDR1 is SGHAT and CDR2 is FQDESV in the germline V gene (reference sequence). V trimming: 3 bases; J trimming: 2 bases; junction bases outside the gene matches: 1. This CDR3 is 15 amino acids long. The CDR3 DNA reads TGTGCCAGCAGCTTGGGACAGGGGGACACAGATACGCAGTATTTT. It is translated as CASSLGQGDTDTQYF. Looking up the rest from reference TRBV11-1 and TRBJ2-3 gives the full variable domain: EAEVAQSPRYKITEKSQAVAFWCDPISGHATLYWYRQILGQGPELLVQFQDESVVDDSQLPKDRFSAERLKGVDSTLKIQPAELGDSAMYLCASSLGQGDTDTQYFGPGTRLTVL.

Turning to this clone: This CDR3 is also generated by other DNA sequences in the sample. The chain carries TRBV5-1 and TRBJ1-1; D is unclear. Germline assignment: CDR1 SGHRS and CDR2 YFSETQ. This CDR3 contains 16 residues. The V gene lost 1 base and the J gene lost 0 bases, with 13 bases spanning the gap. Here the CDR3 DNA reads TGCGCCAGCAGCTTGAGAAGAGGCACAATGAACACTGAAGCTTTCTTT. It yields the protein CASSLRRGTMNTEAFF.

The chain has TRBV11-3 and TRBJ2-3; the match to TRBD2 covers 9 bases. Trimming removed 1 base from V and 0 bases from J; junction bases left unmatched: 11. CDR1 SGHNT and CDR2 YENEEA come from the germline V gene. The length of the CDR3 is 19 residues. The CDR3 nucleotides are TGTGCCAGCAGCTTAGTTAGCTTGGCTAGCGGGAAGAGCACAGATACGCAGTATTTT. Translating gives CASSLVSLASGKSTDTQYF. The whole variable domain, remainder taken from reference TRBV11-3 and TRBJ2-3, is EAGVVQSPRYKIIEKKQPVAFWCNPISGHNTLYWYLQNLGQGPELLIRYENEEAVDDSQLPKDRFSAERLKGVDSTLKIQPAELGDSAVYLCASSLVSLASGKSTDTQYFGPGTRLTVL.

The chain has TRBV7-9 and TRBJ2-1; 15 bases are shared with TRBD2. The CDR3 runs 17 residues. Germline V gene data show CDR1 as SEHNR and CDR2 as FQNEAQ (reference sequence). V gave up 1 base and J gave up 7 bases; unmatched junction bases: 5. The CDR3 protein is CASSLGGGTSGRNEQFF. The CDR3 DNA sequence: TGTGCCAGCAGCTTAGGGGGGGGGACTAGCGGGAGGAATGAGCAGTTCTTC.

The chain recombines TRBV4-2 with TRBJ1-4, with D possibly TRBD1 on 5 matching bases. The V end lost 4 bases, the J end lost 8 bases, and 20 bases lay between the germline ends. Germline CDR1 is LGHNA and CDR2 is YNFKEQ. The CDR3 sequence is 16 residues long. DNA of the CDR3: TGTGCCAGCAGCCCGGGGAGGGGCACCCTTCGGGAAAAACTGTTTTTT. Amino acid sequence: CASSPGRGTLREKLFF.

The chain joins TRBV29-1 to TRBJ2-2; 7 bases match TRBD1. V trimming: 7 bases; J trimming: 2 bases; junction bases outside the gene matches: 13. CDR1 and CDR2 (germline): SQVTM, ANQGSEA. This CDR3 contains 16 residues. The CDR3 nucleotides read TGCAGCGCCATAACAAGGGGGCTACCAAACACCGGGGAGCTGTTTTTT. It encodes CSAITRGLPNTGELFF.

V gene TRBV7-8 combines with J gene TRBJ1-1; D uncertain. CDR3 size: 15 residues. V dropped 5 bases and J dropped 0 bases, with 13 bases sitting between them. Looked up from germline, CDR1 is SGHVS and CDR2 is FQNEAQ. DNA for the CDR3: TGTGCCAGCAGCCCCGCCCCCGGGTTGAACACTGAAGCTTTCTTT. This codes for CASSPAPGLNTEAFF.

V gene TRBV5-5 combines with J gene TRBJ2-1; possibly TRBD2 for D (6 bases). Germline-derived CDR1 and CDR2 are SGHKS and YYEKEE (reference sequence). The germline V and J ends were trimmed by 4 bases and 7 bases, with 12 bases remaining between them. This CDR3 region has 13 residues. The CDR3 region has the DNA TGTGCCAGCAGCCTTGGGGGGTCGAATGAGCAGTTCTTC. Translated, it gives CASSLGGSNEQFF.

V gene TRBV30 combines with J gene TRBJ1-5; D remains unclear. The CDR3 is made up of 16 amino acids. Trimming shortened V by 1 base and J by 4 bases, and 17 bases separated the two germline ends. Germline V CDR1 and CDR2: GTSNPN, SVGIG (reference sequence). The CDR3 here is CAWSATPSGSNQPQHF. CDR3 nucleotides: TGTGCCTGGAGTGCGACCCCCTCGGGGAGTAATCAGCCCCAGCATTTT.

V and J are TRBV18 and TRBJ2-1; tentatively, D is TRBD2 (5 bases). The CDR3 runs to 16 residues. V lost 6 bases to trimming and J lost 0 bases, with 15 bases between them. CDR1 KGHSH and CDR2 LQKENI come from the germline V gene. CDR3 loop: CASSHGGLSSYNEQFF. The CDR3, as DNA: TGTGCCAGCTCTCATGGCGGGCTGAGCTCCTACAATGAGCAGTTCTTC.

The chain employs TRBV2 and TRBJ1-1; perhaps TRBD1 as D (6 bases). The CDR3 runs to 13 residues. Trimming removed 6 bases at V and 1 base at J, with 9 bases between. Germline CDR1 and CDR2: SNHLY and FYNNEI. CDR3: CASRETGNTEAFF. CDR3 in DNA: TGTGCCAGCAGGGAGACAGGGAACACTGAAGCTTTCTTT.

Regarding this clone: Germline and junction disagree at one end, which may indicate a read error. The genes are TRBV28 and TRBJ1-6, with TRBD1 identical over 8 bases. In germline, CDR1 is MDHEN, CDR2 SYDVKM. The CDR3 covers 13 residues. The CDR3: CATGTGDNSPLYF. In DNA, the CDR3 is TGTGCCACGGGGACAGGAGATAATTCACCCCTCTACTTT.